Sequencing of this T cell receptor (beta chain) was carried out in a study of identical twins. General study points: Insertions were reduced in abundant cord blood beta clonotypes but not in memory repertoires. Weaker excess sharing between twins was seen in beta out-of-frame sequences.

This clonotype was seen many times. Antigen specificity is unknown. The junction had 12 bases not matched to a gene; V was cut back by 3 bases and J by 9 bases. Germline assignment: CDR1 ENHRY and CDR2 SYGVKD. This CDR3 contains 16 residues. Template switching added a universal primer site; cDNA carried unique molecular identifiers. TCRdb processed the 5' RACE reads anew with MiXCR; each CDR3 protein has one entry. The table shows 250,000 to 300,000 distinct CDR3 sequences, with nearly 9.5% occurring only once. The same data also went into a second study, on yellow fever vaccine responses in identical twins. As that study records: Reportedly, the T cell response mounted by twins to vaccine seemed partly convergent, partly personalized.

The sequence came from a woman between 18 and 30 years old in good health. The J gene is TRBJ2-1, the V gene TRBV10-3; 9 nucleotides line up with TRBD1. Sequencing used CD8+ T cells sorted from blood. This CDR3 is CAISEAVQGADCEQFF. Written as DNA, the CDR3 is TGTGCCATCAGTGAAGCAGTACAGGGGGCAGATTGTGAGCAGTTCTTC.